Below, one T cell receptor (beta chain) is given with its context. The data were obtained in a study of T cell responses to AZD1222 COVID-19 vaccine. Germline assignment: CDR1 MDHEN and CDR2 SYDVKM. V was clipped by 8 bases and J by 5 bases, with 16 bases between them. The CDR3 covers 15 residues. Produced via immunoSEQ multiplex PCR; TCRdb's table is partial and in-frame only. The sample has some 150,000 clones, 90% to 95% seen once. The TCR was taken from an adult who received the AZD1222 COVID-19 vaccine. The chain recombines TRBV28 with TRBJ1-6; no reliable D call. Material: peripheral blood, obtained 28 days after the second AZD1222 dose. The CDR3 loop reads CASAVRAEDNSPLHF. CDR3 nucleotides: TGTGCCAGCGCAGTACGGGCGGAAGATAATTCACCCCTCCACTTT.